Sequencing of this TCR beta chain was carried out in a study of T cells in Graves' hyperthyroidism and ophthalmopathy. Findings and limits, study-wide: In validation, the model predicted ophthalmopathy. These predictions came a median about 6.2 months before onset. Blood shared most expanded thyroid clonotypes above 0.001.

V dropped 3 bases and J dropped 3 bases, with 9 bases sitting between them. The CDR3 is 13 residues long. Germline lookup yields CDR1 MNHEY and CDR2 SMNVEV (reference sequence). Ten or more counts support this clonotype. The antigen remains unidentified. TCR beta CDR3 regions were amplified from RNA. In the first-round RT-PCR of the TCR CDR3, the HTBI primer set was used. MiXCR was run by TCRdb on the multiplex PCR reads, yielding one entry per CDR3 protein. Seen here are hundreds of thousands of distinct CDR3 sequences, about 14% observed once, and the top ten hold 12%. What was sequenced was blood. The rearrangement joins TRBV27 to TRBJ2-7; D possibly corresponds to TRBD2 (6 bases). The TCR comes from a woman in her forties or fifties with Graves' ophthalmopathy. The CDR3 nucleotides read TGTGCCAGCAGTTTCGGGAGATTCTACGAGCAGTACTTC. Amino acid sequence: CASSFGRFYEQYF.